The TCR beta chain described here comes from a study of cytomegalovirus exposure and HLA in healthy donors. The PCR ran on 60 Vbeta and 13 Jbeta primers. Method: immunoSEQ multiplex PCR; TCRdb's copy keeps in-frame clones and lacks some. The table lists approximately 150,000 clones, 80% of them singletons. This clone was picked up one time. The CDR3 is made up of 19 amino acids. The germline V gene encodes CDR1 LGHNA and CDR2 YSLEER. J gave up 6 bases and V 0 bases, and 13 bases lay outside the gene matches. The chain links TRBV4-3 to TRBJ2-2; 10 bases align to TRBD1. This TCR came from a man younger than 30 in good health and CMV-seropositive. The sequencing input was PBMCs. In nucleotides, the CDR3 is TGCGCCAGCAGCCAAGATGGCCCCGGGACAGGGGATAGGCCCGGGGAGCTGTTTTTT. Its protein is CASSQDGPGTGDRPGELFF.